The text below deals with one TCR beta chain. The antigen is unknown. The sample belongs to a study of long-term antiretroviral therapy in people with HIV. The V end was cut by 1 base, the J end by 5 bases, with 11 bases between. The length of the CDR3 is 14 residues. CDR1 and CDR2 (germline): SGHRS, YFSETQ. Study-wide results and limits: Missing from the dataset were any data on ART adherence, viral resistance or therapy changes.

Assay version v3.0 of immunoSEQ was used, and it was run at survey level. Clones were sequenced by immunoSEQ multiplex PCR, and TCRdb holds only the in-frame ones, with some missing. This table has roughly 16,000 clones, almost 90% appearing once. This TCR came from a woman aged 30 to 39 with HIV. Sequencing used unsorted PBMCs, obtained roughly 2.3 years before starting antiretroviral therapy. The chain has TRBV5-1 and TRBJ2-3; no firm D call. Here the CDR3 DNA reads TGCGCCAGCAGCTTGAGCCCTCAGGTAGATACGCAGTATTTT. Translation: CASSLSPQVDTQYF.